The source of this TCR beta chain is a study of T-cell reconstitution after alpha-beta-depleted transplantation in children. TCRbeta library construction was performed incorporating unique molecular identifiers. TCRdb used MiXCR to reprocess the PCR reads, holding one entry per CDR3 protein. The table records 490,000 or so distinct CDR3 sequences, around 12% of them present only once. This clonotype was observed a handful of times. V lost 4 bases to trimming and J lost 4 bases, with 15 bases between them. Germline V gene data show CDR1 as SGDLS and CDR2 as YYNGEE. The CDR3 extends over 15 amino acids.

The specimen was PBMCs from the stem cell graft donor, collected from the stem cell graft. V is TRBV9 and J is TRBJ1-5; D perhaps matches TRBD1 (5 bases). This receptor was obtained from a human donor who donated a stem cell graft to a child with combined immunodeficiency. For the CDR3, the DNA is TGTGCCAGCAGCCATACTGACAGAAAGAATCAGCCCCAGCATTTT. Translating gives CASSHTDRKNQPQHF. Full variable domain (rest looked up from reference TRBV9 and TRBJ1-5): DSGVTQTPKHLITATGQRVTLRCSPRSGDLSVYWYQQSLDQGLQFLIQYYNGEERAKGNILERFSAQQFPDLHSELNLSSLELGDSALYFCASSHTDRKNQPQHFGDGTRLSIL.